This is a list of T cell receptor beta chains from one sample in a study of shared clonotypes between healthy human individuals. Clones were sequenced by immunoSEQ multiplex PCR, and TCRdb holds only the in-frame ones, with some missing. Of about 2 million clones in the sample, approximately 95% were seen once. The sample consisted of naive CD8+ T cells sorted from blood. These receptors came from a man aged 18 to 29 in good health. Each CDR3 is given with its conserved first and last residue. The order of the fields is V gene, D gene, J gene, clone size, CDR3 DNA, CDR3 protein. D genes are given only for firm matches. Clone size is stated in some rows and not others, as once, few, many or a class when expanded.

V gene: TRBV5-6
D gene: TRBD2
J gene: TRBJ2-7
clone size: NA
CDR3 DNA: TGTGCCAGCAGCTGGGGACTAGCGGGAGGGGACGCCTACGAGCAGTACTTC
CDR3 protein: CASSWGLAGGDAYEQYF

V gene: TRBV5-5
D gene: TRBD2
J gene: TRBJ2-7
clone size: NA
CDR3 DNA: TGTGCCAGCAGCTCCGGGACTAGCGGTACCTACGAGCAGTACTTC
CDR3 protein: CASSSGTSGTYEQYF

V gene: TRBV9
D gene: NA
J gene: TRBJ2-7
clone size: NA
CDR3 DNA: TGTGCCAGCAGCGTAGGCGGGGGCTCAGCCTACGAGCAGTACTTC
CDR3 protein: CASSVGGGSAYEQYF

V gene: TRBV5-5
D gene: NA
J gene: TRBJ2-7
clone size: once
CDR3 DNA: TGTGCCAGCAGCTTGGGGGGACTGTACGAGCAGTACTTC
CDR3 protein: CASSLGGLYEQYF

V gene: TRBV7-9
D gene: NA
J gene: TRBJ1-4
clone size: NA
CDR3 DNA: TGTGCCAGCAGCCCCTCCGAGCAGGGTGAAAAACTGTTTTTT
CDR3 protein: CASSPSEQGEKLFF

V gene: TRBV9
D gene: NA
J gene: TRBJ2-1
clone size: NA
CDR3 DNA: TGTGCCAGCAGCGCACAGGGTCGCAATGAGCAGTTCTTC
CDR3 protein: CASSAQGRNEQFF

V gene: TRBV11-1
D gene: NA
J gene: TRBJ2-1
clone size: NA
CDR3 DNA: TGTGCCAGCACCCCAAGGGGTGGATCCTACAATGAGCAGTTCTTC
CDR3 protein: CASTPRGGSYNEQFF

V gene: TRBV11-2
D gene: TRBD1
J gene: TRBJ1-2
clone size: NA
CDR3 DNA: TGTGCCAGCAGCTTAGAGGTTAGGGACAGTCTTTTCTATGGCTACACCTTC
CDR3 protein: CASSLEVRDSLFYGYTF

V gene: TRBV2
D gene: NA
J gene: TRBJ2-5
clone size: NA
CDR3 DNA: TGTGCCAGCGCCCACTTGGCAGAATCTCAAGAGACCCAGTACTTC
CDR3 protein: CASAHLAESQETQYF

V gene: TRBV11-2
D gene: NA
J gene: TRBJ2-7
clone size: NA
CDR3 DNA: TGTGCCAGCAACGGTCCGGGACTGACTTTATACGAGCAGTACTTC
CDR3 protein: CASNGPGLTLYEQYF

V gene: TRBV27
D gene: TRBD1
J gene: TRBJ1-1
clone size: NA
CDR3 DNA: TGTGCCAGCAGTCAGACAGGGGGAAGTGGGACTGAAGCTTTCTTT
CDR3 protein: CASSQTGGSGTEAFF

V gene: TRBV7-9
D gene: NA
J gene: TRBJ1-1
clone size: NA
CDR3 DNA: TGTGCCAGCAGCTTAATCGTGAACACTGAAGCTTTCTTT
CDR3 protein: CASSLIVNTEAFF

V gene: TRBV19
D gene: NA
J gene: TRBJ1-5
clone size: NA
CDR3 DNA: TGTGCCAGTAGTATCAGGGATTACAATCAGCCCCAGCATTTT
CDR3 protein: CASSIRDYNQPQHF